The 2 T cell receptor beta chains below were found in one sample sequenced in a study of T cells in Graves' hyperthyroidism and ophthalmopathy (dated by TCRdb to 2018 to 2020). Libraries came from multiplex PCR. The sequencer was an Illumina HiSeq 2000. The TCR beta CDR3 regions were amplified from the RNA transcripts. For the first round of RT-PCR on the TCR CDR3, the HTBI primer set was used together with the Qiagen OneStep RT-PCR kit. TCRdb reprocessed the public reads (quality trimming at Q25 with fastp, clone calling with MiXCR) and kept in-frame beta chains. Under each unique CDR3 protein, matching rows form one entry showing the most common genes and DNA. The sample yields under 300,000 distinct CDR3 sequences; about 20% were counted once. About 60% of the sample is in the top ten clones. The sequenced sample consisted of blood. These receptors all come from a man aged 25-45 years with Graves' ophthalmopathy.

The chain has TRBV6-1 and TRBJ1-6; D might be TRBD1 (6 bases). The ends were cut back, 3 bases at V and 7 bases at J, with 13 bases in the middle. CDR3 length equals 15 residues. In germline, CDR1 is MNHNS, CDR2 SASEGT. Here the CDR3 reads CASSDRTAINSPLHF. In DNA form, the CDR3 reads TGTGCCAGCAGTGATAGGACAGCTATAAATTCACCCCTCCACTTT.

This clonotype occurred many times. The chain employs TRBV19 and TRBJ1-6; 8 bases line up with TRBD1. V was pared by 4 bases and J by 0 bases, with 8 bases of the junction left unmatched. The CDR3 totals 18 residues. CDR1 LNHDA and CDR2 SQIVND come from the germline V gene (reference sequence). The CDR3 spells CASSKNRQGSSYNSPLHF. CDR3 nucleotide sequence: TGTGCCAGTAGTAAGAACCGACAGGGGAGCTCCTATAATTCACCCCTCCACTTT.